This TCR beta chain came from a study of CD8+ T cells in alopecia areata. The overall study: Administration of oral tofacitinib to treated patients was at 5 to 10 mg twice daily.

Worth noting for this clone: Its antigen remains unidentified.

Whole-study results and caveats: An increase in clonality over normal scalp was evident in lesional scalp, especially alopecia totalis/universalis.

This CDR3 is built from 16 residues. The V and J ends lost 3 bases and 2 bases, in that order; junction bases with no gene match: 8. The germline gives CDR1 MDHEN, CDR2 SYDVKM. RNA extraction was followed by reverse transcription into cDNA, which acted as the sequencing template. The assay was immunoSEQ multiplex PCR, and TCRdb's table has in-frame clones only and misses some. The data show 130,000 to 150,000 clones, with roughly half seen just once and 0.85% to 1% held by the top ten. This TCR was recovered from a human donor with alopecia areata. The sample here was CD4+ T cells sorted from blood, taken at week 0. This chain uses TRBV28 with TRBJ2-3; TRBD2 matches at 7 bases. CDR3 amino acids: CASSLAAGEVTDTQYF. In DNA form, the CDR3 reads TGTGCCAGCAGTTTGGCTGCGGGAGAGGTCACAGATACGCAGTATTTT.